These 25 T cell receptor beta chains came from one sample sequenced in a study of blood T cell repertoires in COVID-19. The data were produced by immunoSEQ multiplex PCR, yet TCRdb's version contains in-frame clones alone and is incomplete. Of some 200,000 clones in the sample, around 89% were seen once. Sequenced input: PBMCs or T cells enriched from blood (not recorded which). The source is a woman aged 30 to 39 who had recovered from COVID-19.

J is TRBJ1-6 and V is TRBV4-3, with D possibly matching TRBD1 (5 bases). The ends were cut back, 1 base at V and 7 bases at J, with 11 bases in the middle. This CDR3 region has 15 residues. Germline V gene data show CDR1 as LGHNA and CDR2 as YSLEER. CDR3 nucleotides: TGCGCCAGCAGCCAAGGGGCGGGGGGAAATTCACCCCTCCACTTT. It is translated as CASSQGAGGNSPLHF.

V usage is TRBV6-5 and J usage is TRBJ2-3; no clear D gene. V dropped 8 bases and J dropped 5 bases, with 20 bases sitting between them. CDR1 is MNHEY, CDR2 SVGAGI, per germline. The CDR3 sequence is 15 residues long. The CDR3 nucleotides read TGTGCCAGCGGGCTAACATCCCCTCTGGGAGATACGCAGTATTTT. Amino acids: CASGLTSPLGDTQYF.

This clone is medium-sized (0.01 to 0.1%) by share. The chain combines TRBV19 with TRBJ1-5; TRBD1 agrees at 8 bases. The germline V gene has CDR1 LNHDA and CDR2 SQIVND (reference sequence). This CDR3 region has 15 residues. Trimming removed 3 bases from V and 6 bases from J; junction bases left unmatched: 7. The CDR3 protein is CASSISSGGGQPQHF. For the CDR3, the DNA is TGTGCCAGTAGTATTAGTTCAGGGGGCGGTCAGCCCCAGCATTTT.

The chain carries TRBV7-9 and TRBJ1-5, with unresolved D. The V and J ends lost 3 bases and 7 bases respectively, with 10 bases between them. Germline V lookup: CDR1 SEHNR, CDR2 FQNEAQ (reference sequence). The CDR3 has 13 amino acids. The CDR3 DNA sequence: TGTGCCAGCAGCTTTAGTGGGAGGCAGCCCCAGCATTTT. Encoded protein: CASSFSGRQPQHF.

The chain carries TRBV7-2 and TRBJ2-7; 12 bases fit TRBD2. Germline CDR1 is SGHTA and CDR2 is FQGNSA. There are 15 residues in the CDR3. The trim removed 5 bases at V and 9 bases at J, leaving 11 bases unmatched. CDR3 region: CASSREAGTSGSQYF. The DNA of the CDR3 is TGTGCCAGCAGCCGGGAGGCAGGGACTAGCGGGTCGCAGTACTTC.

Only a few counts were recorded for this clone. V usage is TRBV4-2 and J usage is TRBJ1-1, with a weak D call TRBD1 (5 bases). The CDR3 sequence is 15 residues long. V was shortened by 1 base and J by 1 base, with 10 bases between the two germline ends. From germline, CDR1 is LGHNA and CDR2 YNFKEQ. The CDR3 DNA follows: TGTGCCAGCAGCCAAGTCCCCGGGGGGAACACTGAAGCTTTCTTT. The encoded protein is CASSQVPGGNTEAFF.

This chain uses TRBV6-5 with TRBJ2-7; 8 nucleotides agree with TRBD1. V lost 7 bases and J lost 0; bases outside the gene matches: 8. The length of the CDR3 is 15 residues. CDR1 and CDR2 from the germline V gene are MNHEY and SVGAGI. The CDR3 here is CASKEWTGSSYEQYF. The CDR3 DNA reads TGTGCCAGCAAAGAATGGACAGGGAGCTCCTACGAGCAGTACTTC.

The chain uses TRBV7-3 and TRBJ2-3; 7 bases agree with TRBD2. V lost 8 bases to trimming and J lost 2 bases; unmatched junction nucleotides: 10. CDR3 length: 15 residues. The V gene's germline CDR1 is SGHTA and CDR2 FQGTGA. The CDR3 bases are TGTGCCAGCGGCCGGGAGGTCCCTTTCACAGATACGCAGTATTTT. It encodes CASGREVPFTDTQYF. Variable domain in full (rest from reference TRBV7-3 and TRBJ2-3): GAGVSQTPSNKVTEKGKYVELRCDPISGHTALYWYRQSLGQGPEFLIYFQGTGAADDSGLPNDRFFAVRPEGSVSTLKIQRTERGDSAVYLCASGREVPFTDTQYFGPGTRLTVL.

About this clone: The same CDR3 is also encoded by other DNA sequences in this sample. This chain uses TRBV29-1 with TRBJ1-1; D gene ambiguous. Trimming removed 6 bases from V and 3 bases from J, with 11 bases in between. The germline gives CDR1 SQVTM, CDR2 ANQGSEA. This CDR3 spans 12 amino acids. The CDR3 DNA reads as TGCAGCGTGGGCCCCGGAGACACTGAAGCTTTCTTT. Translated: CSVGPGDTEAFF.

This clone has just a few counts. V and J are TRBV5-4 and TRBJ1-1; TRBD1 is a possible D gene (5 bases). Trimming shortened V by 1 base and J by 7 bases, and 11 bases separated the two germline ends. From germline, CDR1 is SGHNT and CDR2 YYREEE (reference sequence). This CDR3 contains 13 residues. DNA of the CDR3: TGTGCCAGCAGCTTGAAGGGAACAGGTGAAGCTTTCTTT. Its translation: CASSLKGTGEAFF. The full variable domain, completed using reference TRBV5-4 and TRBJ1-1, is ETGVTQSPTHLIKTRGQQVTLRCSSQSGHNTVSWYQQALGQGPQFIFQYYREEENGRGNFPPRFSGLQFPNYSSELNVNALELDDSALYLCASSLKGTGEAFFGQGTRLTVV.

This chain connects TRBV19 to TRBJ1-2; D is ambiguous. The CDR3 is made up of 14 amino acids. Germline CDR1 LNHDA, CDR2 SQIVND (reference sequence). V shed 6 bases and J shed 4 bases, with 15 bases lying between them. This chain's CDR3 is CASSLASSIYGYTF. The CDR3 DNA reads TGTGCCAGTAGCCTGGCCTCTAGTATCTATGGCTACACCTTC. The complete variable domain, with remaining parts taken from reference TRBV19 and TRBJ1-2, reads DGGITQSPKYLFRKEGQNVTLSCEQNLNHDAMYWYRQDPGQGLRLIYYSQIVNDFQKGDIAEGYSVSREKKESFPLTVTSAQKNPTAFYLCASSLASSIYGYTFGSGTRLTVV.

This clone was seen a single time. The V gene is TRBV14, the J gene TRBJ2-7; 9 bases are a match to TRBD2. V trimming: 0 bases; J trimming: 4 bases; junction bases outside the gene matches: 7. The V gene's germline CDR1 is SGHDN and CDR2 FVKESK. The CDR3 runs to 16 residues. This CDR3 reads CASSQDVAGGQYEQYF. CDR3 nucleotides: TGTGCCAGCAGCCAAGACGTTGCGGGGGGGCAGTACGAGCAGTACTTC.

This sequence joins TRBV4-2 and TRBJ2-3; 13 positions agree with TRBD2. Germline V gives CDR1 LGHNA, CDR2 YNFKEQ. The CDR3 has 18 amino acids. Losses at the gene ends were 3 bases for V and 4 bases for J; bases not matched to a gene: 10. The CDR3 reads CASSQDTSGGAQADTQYF. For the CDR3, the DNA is TGTGCCAGCAGCCAGGATACTAGCGGGGGGGCCCAGGCAGATACGCAGTATTTT.

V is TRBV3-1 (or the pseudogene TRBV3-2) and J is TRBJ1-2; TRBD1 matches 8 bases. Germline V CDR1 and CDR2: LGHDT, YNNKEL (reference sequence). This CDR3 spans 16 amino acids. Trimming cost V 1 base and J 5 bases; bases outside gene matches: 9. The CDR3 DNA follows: TGTGCCAGCAGCCAAGCCCGGGACAGGTTTTTGTATGGCTACACCTTC. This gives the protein CASSQARDRFLYGYTF.

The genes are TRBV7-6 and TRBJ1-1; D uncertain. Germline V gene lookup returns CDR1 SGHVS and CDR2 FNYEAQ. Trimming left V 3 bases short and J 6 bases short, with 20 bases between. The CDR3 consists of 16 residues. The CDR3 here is CASSLDPNGGRAEAFF. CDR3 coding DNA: TGTGCCAGCAGCTTGGACCCGAACGGAGGGAGGGCTGAAGCTTTCTTT.

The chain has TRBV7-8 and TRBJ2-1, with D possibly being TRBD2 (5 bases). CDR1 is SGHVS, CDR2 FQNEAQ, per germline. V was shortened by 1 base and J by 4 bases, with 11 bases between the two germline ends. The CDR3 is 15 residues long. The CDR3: CASSLVEAAYNEQFF. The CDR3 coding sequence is TGTGCCAGCAGCTTAGTAGAAGCGGCTTACAATGAGCAGTTCTTC.

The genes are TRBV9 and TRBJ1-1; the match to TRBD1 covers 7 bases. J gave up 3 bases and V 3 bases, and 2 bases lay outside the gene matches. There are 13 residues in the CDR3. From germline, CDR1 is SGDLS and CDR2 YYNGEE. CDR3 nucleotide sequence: TGTGCCAGCAGCGAGGGGGCGGACACTGAAGCTTTCTTT. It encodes CASSEGADTEAFF.

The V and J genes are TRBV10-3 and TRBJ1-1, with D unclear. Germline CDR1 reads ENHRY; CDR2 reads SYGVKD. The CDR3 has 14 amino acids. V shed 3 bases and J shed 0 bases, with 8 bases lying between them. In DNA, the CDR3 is TGTGCCATCAGTGAAGTACAGCTGAACACTGAAGCTTTCTTT. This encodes CAISEVQLNTEAFF.

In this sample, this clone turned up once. The DNA of the CDR3 is TGTGCCAGCAGCTTATCCCAGCGGGGGGCTGACAATGAGCAGTTCTTC. Its protein product is CASSLSQRGADNEQFF. J is TRBJ2-1 and V is TRBV7-9; 9 positions match TRBD2. CDR3 length: 16 residues. V was pared by 2 bases and J by 5 bases, with 7 bases of the junction left unmatched. Per germline, CDR1 SEHNR and CDR2 FQNEAQ (reference sequence).

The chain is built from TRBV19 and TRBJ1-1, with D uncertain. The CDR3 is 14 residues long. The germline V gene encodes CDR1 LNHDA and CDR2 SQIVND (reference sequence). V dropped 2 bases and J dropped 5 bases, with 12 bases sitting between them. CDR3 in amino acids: CASSIQVLETEAFF. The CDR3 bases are TGTGCCAGTAGTATACAGGTACTTGAAACTGAAGCTTTCTTT.

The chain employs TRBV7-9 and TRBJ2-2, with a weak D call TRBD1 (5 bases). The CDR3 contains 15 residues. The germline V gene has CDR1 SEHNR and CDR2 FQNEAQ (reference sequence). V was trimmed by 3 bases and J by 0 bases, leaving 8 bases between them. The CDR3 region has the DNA TGTGCCAGCAGCTTTGACAGCTCGAACACCGGGGAGCTGTTTTTT. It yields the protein CASSFDSSNTGELFF.

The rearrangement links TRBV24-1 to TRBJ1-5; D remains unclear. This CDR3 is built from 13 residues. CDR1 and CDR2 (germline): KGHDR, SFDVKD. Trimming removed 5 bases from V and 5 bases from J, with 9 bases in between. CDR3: CATSGGIDQPQHF. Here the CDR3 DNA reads TGTGCCACCAGTGGAGGGATAGATCAGCCCCAGCATTTT.

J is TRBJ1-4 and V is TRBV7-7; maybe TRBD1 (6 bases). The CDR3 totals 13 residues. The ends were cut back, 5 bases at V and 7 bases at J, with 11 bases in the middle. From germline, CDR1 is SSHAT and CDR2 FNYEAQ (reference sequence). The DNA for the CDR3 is TGTGCCAGCAGCCGGGACATTGGTGAAAAACTGTTTTTT. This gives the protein CASSRDIGEKLFF.

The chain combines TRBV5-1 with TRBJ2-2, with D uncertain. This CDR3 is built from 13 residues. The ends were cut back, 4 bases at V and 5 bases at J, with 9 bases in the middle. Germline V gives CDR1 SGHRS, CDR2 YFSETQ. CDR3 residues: CASSLVLTGELFF. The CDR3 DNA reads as TGCGCCAGCAGCCTTGTATTGACCGGGGAGCTGTTTTTT. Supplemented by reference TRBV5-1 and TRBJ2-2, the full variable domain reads KAGVTQTPRYLIKTRGQQVTLSCSPISGHRSVSWYQQTPGQGLQFLFEYFSETQRNKGNFPGRFSGRQFSNSRSEMNVSTLELGDSALYLCASSLVLTGELFFGEGSRLTVL.

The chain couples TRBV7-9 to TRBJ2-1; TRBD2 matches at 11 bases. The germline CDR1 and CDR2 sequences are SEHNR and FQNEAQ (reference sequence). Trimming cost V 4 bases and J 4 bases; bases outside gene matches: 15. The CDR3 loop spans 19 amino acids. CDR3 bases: TGTGCCAGCAGCTCCACAATAGGTTCTAGCGGGGGGCTTTACAATGAGCAGTTCTTC. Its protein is CASSSTIGSSGGLYNEQFF.